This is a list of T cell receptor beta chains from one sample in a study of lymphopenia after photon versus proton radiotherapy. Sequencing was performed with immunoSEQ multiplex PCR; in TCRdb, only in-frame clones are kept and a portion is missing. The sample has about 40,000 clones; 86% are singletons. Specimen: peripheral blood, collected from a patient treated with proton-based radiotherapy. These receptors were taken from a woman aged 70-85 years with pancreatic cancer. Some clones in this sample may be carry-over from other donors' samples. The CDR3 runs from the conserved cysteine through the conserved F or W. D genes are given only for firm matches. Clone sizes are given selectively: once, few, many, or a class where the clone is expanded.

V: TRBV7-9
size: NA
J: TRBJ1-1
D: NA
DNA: TGTGCCAGCAGCCTCGAGGGGGGGAACACTGAAGCTTTCTTT
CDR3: CASSLEGGNTEAFF

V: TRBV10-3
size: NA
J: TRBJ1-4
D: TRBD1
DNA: TGTGCCATCAGTGAGGGACAGGGAGTTGAAAAACTGTTTTTT
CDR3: CAISEGQGVEKLFF

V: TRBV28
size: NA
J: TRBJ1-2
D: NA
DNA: TGTGCCAGCAGTTTATCGTCTGGGAGTGGCTACACCTTC
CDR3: CASSLSSGSGYTF

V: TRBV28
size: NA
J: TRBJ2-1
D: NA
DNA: TGTGCCAGCAGGGGACGGACACTTACCTACAATGAGCAGTTCTTC
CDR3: CASRGRTLTYNEQFF

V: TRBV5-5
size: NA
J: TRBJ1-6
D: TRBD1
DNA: TGTGCCAGCAGCCCGGGACAGAACTATAATTCACCCCTCCACTTT
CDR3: CASSPGQNYNSPLHF

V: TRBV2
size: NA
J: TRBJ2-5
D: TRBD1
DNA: TGTGCCAGCACCACAGCAGGACAGGGAGGAGAGACCCAGTACTTC
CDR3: CASTTAGQGGETQYF

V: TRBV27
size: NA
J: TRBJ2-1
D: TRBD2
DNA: TGTGCCAGCAGTCCTTATCGCGGACTAGCGGGGATATACAATGAGCAGTTCTTC
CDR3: CASSPYRGLAGIYNEQFF

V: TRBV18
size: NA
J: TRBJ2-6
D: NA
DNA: TGTGCCAGCTCACCATCCGAAGCTGGGGCCAACGTCCTGACTTTC
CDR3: CASSPSEAGANVLTF

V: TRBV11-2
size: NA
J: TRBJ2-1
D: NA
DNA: TGTGCCAGCAGCTTAGATCGCCACAATGAGCAGTTCTTC
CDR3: CASSLDRHNEQFF

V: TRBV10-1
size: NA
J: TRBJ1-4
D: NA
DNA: TGCGCCAGCAGTGAGTCGACAGGACGCAACGAAAAACTGTTTTTT
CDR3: CASSESTGRNEKLFF

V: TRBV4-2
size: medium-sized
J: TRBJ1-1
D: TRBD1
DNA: TGTGCCAGCAGCCAAGAAGGGGACAGGGGCAACACTGAAGCTTTCTTT
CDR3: CASSQEGDRGNTEAFF

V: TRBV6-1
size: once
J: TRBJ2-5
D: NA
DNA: TGTGCCAGCAGTGAAGCGAGAGGGGTGACCCAGTACTTC
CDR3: CASSEARGVTQYF

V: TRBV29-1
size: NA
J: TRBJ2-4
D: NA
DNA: TGCAGCGTTGAAGGTCAGGGGGGGAACATTCAGTACTTC
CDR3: CSVEGQGGNIQYF

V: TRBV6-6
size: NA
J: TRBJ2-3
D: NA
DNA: TGTGCCAGCGGTTACCGGAGTAGCACAGATACGCAGTATTTT
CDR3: CASGYRSSTDTQYF

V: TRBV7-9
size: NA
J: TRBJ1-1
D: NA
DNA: TGTGCCAGCAGGCCCGCAGAGGGAGTCAACGCTTTCTTT
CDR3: CASRPAEGVNAFF

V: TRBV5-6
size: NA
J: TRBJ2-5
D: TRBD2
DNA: TGTGCCAGCAGCTACGGGACTAGCCCCGGGGAGACCCAGTACTTC
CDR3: CASSYGTSPGETQYF

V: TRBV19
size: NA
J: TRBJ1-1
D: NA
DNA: TGTGCCAGTAGTATGAACAGTTGGGCAGTATACACTGAAGCTTTCTTT
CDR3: CASSMNSWAVYTEAFF

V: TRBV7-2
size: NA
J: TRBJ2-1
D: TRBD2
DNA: TGTGCCAGCAGCGCCCCCTCGGGACTAGCTATCGGCAATGAGCAGTTCTTC
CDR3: CASSAPSGLAIGNEQFF

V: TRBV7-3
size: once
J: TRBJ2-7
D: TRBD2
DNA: TGTGCCAGCAGCCCTAGCGGTAGCTCCTACGAGCAGTACTTC
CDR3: CASSPSGSSYEQYF

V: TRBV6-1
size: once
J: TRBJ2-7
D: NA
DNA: TGTGCCAGCAGTGAACCGGCGCGTCGTAGCTCCTACGAGCAGTACTTC
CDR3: CASSEPARRSSYEQYF

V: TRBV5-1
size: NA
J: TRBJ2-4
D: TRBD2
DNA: TGCGCCAGCAGCTCAACCGGGACTAGCGGGAACATTCAGTACTTC
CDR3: CASSSTGTSGNIQYF

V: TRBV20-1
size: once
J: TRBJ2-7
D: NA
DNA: TGCAGTGCCCCTGGGCGAGGGGAGCAGTACTTC
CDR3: CSAPGRGEQYF

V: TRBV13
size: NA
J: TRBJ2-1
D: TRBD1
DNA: TGTGCCAGCAGCCCACCAGGGACAGTCTACAATGAGCAGTTCTTC
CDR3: CASSPPGTVYNEQFF

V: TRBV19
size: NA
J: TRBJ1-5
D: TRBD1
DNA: TGTGCCAGTAGAACATCCGGGACAGGGGTCAATCAGCCCCAGCATTTT
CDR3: CASRTSGTGVNQPQHF

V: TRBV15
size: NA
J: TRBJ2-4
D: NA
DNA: TGTGCCACCAGCAGAGGCGTAGCCAAAAACATTCAGTACTTC
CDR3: CATSRGVAKNIQYF

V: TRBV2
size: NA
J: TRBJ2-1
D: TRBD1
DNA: TGTGCCAGCAGTACGGCCGACAGGGGGACCAATGAGCAGTTCTTC
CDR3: CASSTADRGTNEQFF

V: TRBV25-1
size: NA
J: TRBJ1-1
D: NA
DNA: TGTGCCAGCGTGAAAAACCAACCCAGCACTGAAGCTTTCTTT
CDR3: CASVKNQPSTEAFF

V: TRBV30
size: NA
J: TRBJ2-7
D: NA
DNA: TGTGCCTGGAGCCCCGGGACGGTCTCCTACGAGCAGTACTTC
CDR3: CAWSPGTVSYEQYF

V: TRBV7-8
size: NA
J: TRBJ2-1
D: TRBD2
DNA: TGTGCCAGCAGCCCCGCGGGACTAGCGGGAGTGGGTGAGTTCTTC
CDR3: CASSPAGLAGVGEFF

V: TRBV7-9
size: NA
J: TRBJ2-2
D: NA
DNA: TGTGCCAGCAGCCTAGAAGCAGCGAACACCGGGGAGCTGTTTTTT
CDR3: CASSLEAANTGELFF

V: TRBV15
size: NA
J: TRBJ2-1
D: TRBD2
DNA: TGTGCCACCAGCAGAGAACTAGCGGGAGGGTACAATGAGCAGTTCTTC
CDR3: CATSRELAGGYNEQFF

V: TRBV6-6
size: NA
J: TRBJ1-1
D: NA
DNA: TGTGCCAGCAGTTACACAGGGGAAGCTTTCTTT
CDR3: CASSYTGEAFF

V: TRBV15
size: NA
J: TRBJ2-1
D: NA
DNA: TGTGCCACCAGCAGAGAAGCAGGGTCGGGTGAGCAGTTCTTC
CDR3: CATSREAGSGEQFF

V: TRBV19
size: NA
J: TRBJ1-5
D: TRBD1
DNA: TGTGCCAGTAGTTTCGAGGACAGGGAGTATCAGCCCCAGCATTTT
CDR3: CASSFEDREYQPQHF

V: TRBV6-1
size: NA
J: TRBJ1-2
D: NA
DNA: TGTGCCAGCAGTGTAATACAGGGCCCCGCGAGTGGCTACACCTTC
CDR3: CASSVIQGPASGYTF

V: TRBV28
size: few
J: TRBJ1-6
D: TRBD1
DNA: TGTGCCAGCAGAACGACAGGGAAAAATTCACCCCTCCACTTT
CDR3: CASRTTGKNSPLHF

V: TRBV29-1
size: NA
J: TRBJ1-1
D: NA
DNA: TGCAGCGTTGAAGAAGGAGGAGCTGAAGCTTTCTTT
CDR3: CSVEEGGAEAFF

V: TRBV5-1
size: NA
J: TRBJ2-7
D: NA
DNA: TGCGCCAGCAGCTTGGATATATTATACGAGCAGTACTTC
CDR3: CASSLDILYEQYF

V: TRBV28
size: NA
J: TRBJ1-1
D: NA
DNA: TGTGCCAGCAGTTTTGACGGGACAAATGAAGCTTTCTTT
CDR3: CASSFDGTNEAFF

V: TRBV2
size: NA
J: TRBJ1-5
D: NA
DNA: TGTGCCAGCACGGCAGGGGATCAGCCCCAGCATTTT
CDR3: CASTAGDQPQHF

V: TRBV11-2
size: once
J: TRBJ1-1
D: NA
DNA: TGTGCCAGCAGCTTAGAAGGGATGAACACTGAAGCTTTCTTT
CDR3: CASSLEGMNTEAFF

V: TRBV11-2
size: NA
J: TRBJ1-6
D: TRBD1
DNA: TGTGCCAGCAGCTCGGTGGGGGGGACAGATAATTCACCCCTCCACTTT
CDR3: CASSSVGGTDNSPLHF

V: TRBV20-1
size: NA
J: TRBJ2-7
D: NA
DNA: TGCAGTGCCGGAAAATCCTACGAGCAGTACTTC
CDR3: CSAGKSYEQYF

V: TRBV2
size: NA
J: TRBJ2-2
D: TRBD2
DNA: TGTGCCAGCAGTGAAGGGTTGCGGGGGTCCGGGGAGCTGTTTTTT
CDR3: CASSEGLRGSGELFF

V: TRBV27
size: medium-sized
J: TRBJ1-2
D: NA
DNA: TGTGCCAGCAGTTTGCATGAGAGTAACTATGGCTACACCTTC
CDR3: CASSLHESNYGYTF

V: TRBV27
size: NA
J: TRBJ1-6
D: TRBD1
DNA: TGTGCCAGCAGAGTTAACCAGGGGGCCGGTTCACCCCTCCACTTT
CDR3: CASRVNQGAGSPLHF

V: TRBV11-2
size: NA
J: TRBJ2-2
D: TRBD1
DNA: TGTGCCAGCAGCGAAGGACAGGGAGACACCGGGGAGCTGTTTTTT
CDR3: CASSEGQGDTGELFF

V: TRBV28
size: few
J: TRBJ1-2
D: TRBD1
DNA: TGTGCCAGCAGCCCAGGACAGGGAGTCTATGGCTACACCTTC
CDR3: CASSPGQGVYGYTF

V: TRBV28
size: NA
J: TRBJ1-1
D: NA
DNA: TGTGCCAGCAGTTTACCTCAGGTGATGAACACTGAAGCTTTCTTT
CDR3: CASSLPQVMNTEAFF

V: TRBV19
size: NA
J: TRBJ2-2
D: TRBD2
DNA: TGTGCCAGTAGTATTGCTAGCGGGAGCACCGGGGAGCTGTTTTTT
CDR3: CASSIASGSTGELFF

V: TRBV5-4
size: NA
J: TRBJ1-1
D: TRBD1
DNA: TGTGCCAGCAGCCAAGAAGGGGACAGGGGCAACACTGAAGCTTTCTTT
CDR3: CASSQEGDRGNTEAFF